One sample yielded the 16 T cell receptor beta chains listed below, sequenced in a study of cytotoxic CD8 clonotypes in ibrutinib-treated CLL. Sequenced by immunoSEQ multiplex PCR; TCRdb stores in-frame clones only, minus some. Found here are about 72,000 clones, 80% of them singletons; the top ten hold less than 9%. This material consisted of PBMCs, taken at disease progression, from a patient treated with ibrutinib. These receptor sequences come from a human donor with chronic lymphocytic leukemia.

J is TRBJ1-1 and V is TRBV18; D possibly corresponds to TRBD1 (5 bases). Trimming removed 1 base from V and 3 bases from J, with 9 bases in between. Germline V gene sequence: CDR1 KGHSH, CDR2 LQKENI. CDR3 length: 14 amino acids. The CDR3 region has the DNA TGTGCCAGCTCACCACAGGGGAGGGACACTGAAGCTTTCTTT. It encodes CASSPQGRDTEAFF.

This chain links TRBV28 with TRBJ1-3; D may be TRBD1 (6 bases). V lost 3 bases to trimming and J lost 0 bases, with 15 bases between them. Germline V gene data show CDR1 as MDHEN and CDR2 as SYDVKM. The CDR3 is 17 residues long. In DNA form, the CDR3 reads TGTGCCAGCAGTTTGGACCTCTACAGGGTCTCTGGAAACACCATATATTTT. The encoded protein is CASSLDLYRVSGNTIYF. The whole variable domain, filled in from reference TRBV28 and TRBJ1-3, reads DVKVTQSSRYLVKRTGEKVFLECVQDMDHENMFWYRQDPGLGLRLIYFSYDVKMKEKGDIPEGYSVSREKKERFSLILESASTNQTSMYLCASSLDLYRVSGNTIYFGEGSWLTVV.

This chain connects TRBV18 to TRBJ1-4; the D gene is possibly TRBD1 (6 bases). CDR1 is KGHSH and CDR2 is LQKENI in the germline V gene. Between the trimmed V and J ends, which lost 3 bases and 6 bases, there was a span of 14 bases. The CDR3 consists of 15 residues. The CDR3 DNA sequence: TGTGCCAGCTCACCCGGAAGGGACATCTATGAAAAACTGTTTTTT. It is translated as CASSPGRDIYEKLFF.

The J gene is TRBJ2-7, the V gene TRBV18; D gene unclear. Trimming shortened V by 3 bases and J by 0 bases, and 18 bases separated the two germline ends. The CDR3 contains 17 residues. The germline gives CDR1 KGHSH, CDR2 LQKENI. CDR3 protein: CASSPRPEGASSYEQYF. The CDR3 nucleotides read TGTGCCAGCTCACCTCGTCCGGAAGGAGCTAGCTCCTACGAGCAGTACTTC. The full variable domain, in which reference TRBV18 and TRBJ2-7 provide the parts outside the CDR3, is NAGVMQNPRHLVRRRGQEARLRCSPMKGHSHVYWYRQLPEEGLKFMVYLQKENIIDESGMPKERFSAEFPKEGPSILRIQQVVRGDSAAYFCASSPRPEGASSYEQYFGPGTRLTVT.

Written as DNA, the CDR3 is TGCGCCAGCAGCTTGGAATGGGCGTTGGGCACTGAAGCTTTCTTT. It encodes CASSLEWALGTEAFF. The rearrangement links TRBV5-1 to TRBJ1-1, with D uncertain. The CDR3 spans 15 residues. Germline lookup yields CDR1 SGHRS and CDR2 YFSETQ. V lost 0 bases to trimming and J lost 4 bases, with 13 bases between them.

CDR3 in amino acids: CASRPGLISGNTIYF. The DNA for the CDR3 is TGTGCCAGCAGGCCGGGACTGATCTCTGGAAACACCATATATTTT. The chain joins TRBV6-5 to TRBJ1-3; tentatively, D is TRBD1 (5 bases). CDR3 length: 15 residues. V was clipped by 6 bases and J by 0 bases, with 12 bases between them. Per the germline V gene, CDR1 is MNHEY and CDR2 is SVGAGI.

The chain links TRBV11-1 to TRBJ2-2, with 7 bases identical to TRBD2. Germline V CDR1 and CDR2: SGHAT, FQDESV (reference sequence). The length of the CDR3 is 16 residues. J was trimmed by 2 bases and V by 6 bases; bases with no gene match: 9. CDR3 sequence: CASRPLAPSNTGELFF. CDR3 DNA: TGTGCCAGCAGACCACTAGCGCCCTCCAACACCGGGGAGCTGTTTTTT.

The chain couples TRBV6-4 to TRBJ2-3; D unresolved. Deletions cut 7 bases from V and 6 bases from J, with 2 bases between. In germline, CDR1 is MRHNA, CDR2 SNTAGT. This CDR3 comprises 9 residues. CDR3 sequence reads: CASIDTQYF. The DNA of the CDR3 is TGTGCCAGCATTGATACGCAGTATTTT.

This chain connects TRBV5-1 to TRBJ1-2; 7 bases map to TRBD1. Losses at the gene ends were 4 bases for V and 3 bases for J; bases not matched to a gene: 3. Per the germline V gene, CDR1 is SGHRS and CDR2 is YFSETQ. The CDR3 is 13 residues long. CDR3 protein: CASSLTGYYGYTF. The CDR3 region has the DNA TGCGCCAGCAGCCTGACAGGGTACTATGGCTACACCTTC.

This chain connects TRBV7-2 to TRBJ2-3, with 12 bases matching TRBD2. Germline assignment: CDR1 SGHTA and CDR2 FQGNSA. V shed 5 bases and J 2 bases; nucleotides not matched to a gene: 2. The CDR3 length is 15 residues. The CDR3 nucleotides are TGTGCCAGCAGCCGGACTAGCGGGGACACAGATACGCAGTATTTT. Amino acid sequence: CASSRTSGDTDTQYF.

V gene TRBV5-1 combines with J gene TRBJ2-7, with D perhaps TRBD1 (7 bases). Trimming removed 4 bases at V and 4 bases at J, with 18 bases between. Germline lookup yields CDR1 SGHRS and CDR2 YFSETQ. The CDR3 sequence is 15 residues long. The CDR3 is CASSRLGGQKYEQYF. The CDR3 DNA sequence: TGCGCCAGCAGCCGATTGGGGGGACAGAAATACGAGCAGTACTTC.

The V and J genes are TRBV9 and TRBJ2-3; no firm D call. Germline V gene data show CDR1 as SGDLS and CDR2 as YYNGEE. V shed 0 bases and J shed 4 bases, with 6 bases lying between them. This CDR3 region has 13 residues. Here the CDR3 DNA reads TGTGCCAGCAGCGTAGCCCCAGCAGATACGCAGTATTTT. It translates to CASSVAPADTQYF.

V usage is TRBV2 and J usage is TRBJ1-2; 8 bases line up with TRBD1. V shed 1 base and J 9 bases; nucleotides not matched to a gene: 10. CDR3 length: 15 amino acids. The germline V gene has CDR1 SNHLY and CDR2 FYNNEI. CDR3 coding DNA: TGTGCCAGCAGTGAAGTCCAGGGGGCCCGTGGGAGCTACACCTTC. This codes for CASSEVQGARGSYTF. The whole variable domain, remainder taken from reference TRBV2 and TRBJ1-2, is EPEVTQTPSHQVTQMGQEVILRCVPISNHLYFYWYRQILGQKVEFLVSFYNNEISEKSEIFDDQFSVERPDGSNFTLKIRSTKLEDSAMYFCASSEVQGARGSYTFGSGTRLTVV.

This clone was seen a single time. The J gene is TRBJ1-1, the V gene TRBV6-1; the match to TRBD1 covers 8 bases. Germline V gene lookup returns CDR1 MNHNS and CDR2 SASEGT. The CDR3 runs to 11 residues. The ends lost 4 bases at V and 11 bases at J; junction bases unmatched: 3. CDR3 protein: CASSGTGNAFF. The CDR3 DNA is TGTGCCAGCAGTGGGACAGGGAACGCTTTCTTT.

The rearrangement joins TRBV5-4 to TRBJ1-4, with D perhaps matching TRBD1 (5 bases). Germline assignment: CDR1 SGHNT and CDR2 YYREEE (reference sequence). V shed 0 bases and J shed 2 bases, with 5 bases lying between them. The CDR3 is 14 residues long. This chain's CDR3 is CASSLDRTNEKLFF. As DNA, the CDR3 is TGTGCCAGCAGCTTGGACAGGACTAATGAAAAACTGTTTTTT.

The CDR3 region has the DNA TGTGCCAGCAGTGAGGACAGCATCTACGAGCAGTACTTC. Translating gives CASSEDSIYEQYF. The gene calls are TRBV2 and TRBJ2-7; D might be TRBD1 (6 bases). The CDR3 is 13 amino acids. V lost 3 bases and J 3 bases, leaving 9 bases between the germline ends. Germline values: CDR1 SNHLY, CDR2 FYNNEI.